This T cell receptor (beta chain) was retrieved from a study of early T cells in non-severe SARS-CoV-2 infection. Trimming stripped 2 bases from V and 5 bases from J, with 19 bases between. The CDR3 contains 17 residues. Looked up from germline, CDR1 is KGHSH and CDR2 is LQKENI. TCRdb reprocessed the 5' RACE reads with MiXCR, giving one entry per CDR3 protein. The data contain 85,000 to 90,000 distinct CDR3 sequences, roughly 14% of them seen just once; the ten biggest clones take up approximately 7.5%. Source material: whole blood. This receptor was identified in an adult who was a healthcare worker with PCR-confirmed SARS-CoV-2 infection or an uninfected control (not recorded which). This chain connects TRBV18 to TRBJ2-1; D tentatively reads TRBD1 or TRBD2 (5 bases each). In nucleotides, the CDR3 is TGTGCCAGCTCACCAGAGGCCGGGACGGTCGACAACAATGAGCAGTTCTTC. It yields the protein CASSPEAGTVDNNEQFF. Combining the CDR3 with reference TRBV18 and TRBJ2-1 gives the whole variable domain NAGVMQNPRHLVRRRGQEARLRCSPMKGHSHVYWYRQLPEEGLKFMVYLQKENIIDESGMPKERFSAEFPKEGPSILRIQQVVRGDSAAYFCASSPEAGTVDNNEQFFGPGTRLTVL.